These 28 T cell receptor beta chains came from one sample sequenced in a study of T cells after yellow fever vaccination. In TCRdb, the 5' RACE reads were re-called with MiXCR into one record per CDR3 protein. The sample holds under 300,000 distinct CDR3 sequences; less than 8.5% are singletons and the top ten take over 0.65%. This specimen was CD4+ T cells sorted from PBMCs, taken 15 days after the yellow fever booster vaccination. Every receptor here comes from a man aged 25-45 years who received the YFV17D yellow fever vaccine.

This clonotype was detected a few times. This chain links TRBV12-3 or TRBV12-4 with TRBJ1-3; perhaps TRBD1 as D (5 bases). Trimming shortened V by 7 bases and J by 0 bases, and 13 bases separated the two germline ends. The CDR3 totals 15 residues. The CDR3 coding sequence is TGTGCCAGCAAGACCGGACACATCTCTGGAAACACCATATATTTT. It encodes CASKTGHISGNTIYF.

In this sample, this clonotype turned up many times. This chain links TRBV10-3 with TRBJ2-5, with 11 bases lining up with TRBD2. The V gene's germline CDR1 is ENHRY and CDR2 SYGVKD. V was pared by 6 bases and J by 3 bases, with 0 bases of the junction left unmatched. The CDR3 runs 13 residues. CDR3 loop: CAIRGLAEETQYF. Written as DNA, the CDR3 is TGTGCCATCAGGGGACTAGCGGAAGAGACCCAGTACTTC.

This chain links TRBV18 with TRBJ2-5; D might be TRBD1 (6 bases). The CDR3 sequence is 14 residues long. Germline CDR1 reads KGHSH; CDR2 reads LQKENI. Trimming pared 2 bases from V and 5 bases from J, leaving 12 bases between. CDR3 sequence: CASSPGGDRETQYF. The CDR3 DNA is TGTGCCAGCTCACCAGGGGGAGACAGGGAGACCCAGTACTTC.

This clonotype was seen at least ten times. The chain carries TRBV18 and TRBJ1-1; 8 nucleotides line up with TRBD1. The CDR3 has 14 residues. With 6 bases clipped from V and 5 bases from J, the junction kept 8 bases outside the gene matches. The germline gives CDR1 KGHSH, CDR2 LQKENI. CDR3 protein: CASSQDRGGTEAFF. In DNA form, the CDR3 reads TGTGCCAGCTCTCAAGACAGGGGAGGTACTGAAGCTTTCTTT.

The chain combines TRBV5-4 with TRBJ2-5; D gene ambiguous. This CDR3 is 15 amino acids long. Germline values: CDR1 SGHNT, CDR2 YYREEE (reference sequence). Trimming took off 0 bases at V and 2 bases at J, with 11 bases between the two ends. CDR3 loop: CASSLGRISQETQYF. In DNA, the CDR3 is TGTGCCAGCAGCTTGGGACGGATCAGTCAAGAGACCCAGTACTTC.

This clonotype was recorded many times. The chain carries TRBV12-3 or TRBV12-4 and TRBJ1-2, with D tentatively TRBD1 (6 bases). The CDR3 has 15 amino acids. The V and J ends lost 7 bases and 4 bases respectively, with 19 bases between them. CDR3 sequence: CASNPGDARGYGYTF. CDR3 sequence (DNA): TGTGCCAGCAATCCAGGGGACGCCCGGGGCTATGGCTACACCTTC.

The V call is TRBV28, the J call TRBJ2-7, with D possibly being TRBD1 (5 bases). CDR1 is MDHEN, CDR2 SYDVKM, per germline. With 5 bases removed from V and 6 bases from J, the gap between germline ends came to 17 bases. This CDR3 region has 14 residues. CDR3 bases: TGTGCCAGCAGTCAACCGACAGAGCGTCGCGAGCAGTACTTC. Translating it yields CASSQPTERREQYF.

The J gene is TRBJ2-5, the V gene TRBV5-8; 7 positions agree with TRBD1. The CDR3 totals 14 residues. Germline values: CDR1 SGHTS, CDR2 YDEGEE. V was pared by 3 bases and J by 4 bases, with 6 bases of the junction left unmatched. The CDR3 DNA follows: TGTGCCAGCAGCTCCCGACAGGGTGCAGAGACCCAGTACTTC. It codes for CASSSRQGAETQYF.

The sample holds many counts of this clonotype. The chain employs TRBV18 and TRBJ2-3; no definite D call. Trimming shortened V by 0 bases and J by 6 bases, and 4 bases separated the two germline ends. The CDR3 length is 12 residues. Germline CDR1 and CDR2: KGHSH and LQKENI. The CDR3 DNA follows: TGTGCCAGCTCACCACCGTCGGATACGCAGTATTTT. It codes for CASSPPSDTQYF.

At least ten counts were recorded for this clonotype. V gene TRBV28 combines with J gene TRBJ2-1; D is possibly TRBD1 or TRBD2 (5 bases each). CDR3 length: 13 residues. Trimming took 6 bases from V and 5 from J, leaving 11 bases between them. Germline CDR1 reads MDHEN; CDR2 reads SYDVKM. CDR3 residues: CASRSGTHNEQFF. The CDR3 DNA is TGTGCCAGCAGGTCCGGGACCCACAATGAGCAGTTCTTC. Drawing the rest from reference TRBV28 and TRBJ2-1, the complete variable domain is DVKVTQSSRYLVKRTGEKVFLECVQDMDHENMFWYRQDPGLGLRLIYFSYDVKMKEKGDIPEGYSVSREKKERFSLILESASTNQTSMYLCASRSGTHNEQFFGPGTRLTVL.

This clonotype came up a few times. The CDR3 DNA is TGCAGTGCTAGAGATCCGACAGGGCGCTACAACTCCTACAATGAGCAGTTCTTC. It is translated as CSARDPTGRYNSYNEQFF. The rearrangement uses TRBV20-1 and TRBJ2-1; 7 bases are a match to TRBD1. The length of the CDR3 is 18 residues. The germline V gene encodes CDR1 DFQATT and CDR2 SNEGSKA (reference sequence). V shed 0 bases, J shed 0 bases, and the junction held 11 bases outside the gene matches.

The chain links TRBV7-9 to TRBJ2-2; D is uncertain. CDR1 and CDR2 from the germline V gene are SEHNR and FQNEAQ (reference sequence). The CDR3 length is 15 residues. The V and J ends lost 6 bases and 8 bases respectively, with 19 bases between them. The CDR3 region is CASSPALTIRGELFF. For the CDR3, the DNA is TGTGCCAGCAGTCCGGCCCTGACGATCCGAGGGGAGCTGTTTTTT.

This clonotype has a handful of counts. The rearrangement uses TRBV6-1 and TRBJ2-5; weak D call: TRBD1 (6 bases). This CDR3 region has 14 residues. CDR1 and CDR2 (germline): MNHNS, SASEGT. The V end lost 5 bases, the J end lost 5 bases, and 15 bases lay between the germline ends. The CDR3 region has the DNA TGTGCCAGCAGTCCCCAGGGGCCACGGGAGACCCAGTACTTC. Its protein product is CASSPQGPRETQYF.

This clonotype was picked up a small number of times. The chain joins TRBV29-1 to TRBJ1-1, with a weak D call TRBD1 (6 bases). Germline-derived CDR1 and CDR2 are SQVTM and ANQGSEA. The CDR3 totals 16 residues. The germline V and J ends were trimmed by 7 bases and 1 base, with 22 bases remaining between them. The chain's CDR3 is CSGGETQGRGNTEAFF. DNA of the CDR3: TGCAGCGGTGGAGAAACGCAGGGGCGCGGGAACACTGAAGCTTTCTTT.

V usage is TRBV10-3 and J usage is TRBJ2-3; weak D call: TRBD2 (5 bases). The CDR3 length is 15 residues. V lost 2 bases and J 2 bases, leaving 11 bases between the germline ends. Germline values: CDR1 ENHRY, CDR2 SYGVKD. CDR3 nucleotide sequence: TGTGCCATCAGTGAGGACCGGGAAACCACAGATACGCAGTATTTT. Protein sequence: CAISEDRETTDTQYF.

This clonotype was seen at least ten times. The rearrangement links TRBV7-2 to TRBJ2-1; tentatively, D is TRBD1 or TRBD2 (5 bases each). The germline V gene encodes CDR1 SGHTA and CDR2 FQGNSA. Trimming removed 5 bases at V and 6 bases at J, with 11 bases between. This CDR3 spans 13 amino acids. The CDR3 DNA reads as TGTGCCAGCAGCCCCGGGACGGCCAATGAGCAGTTCTTC. Residues: CASSPGTANEQFF.

This clonotype was recorded a few times. This chain links TRBV9 with TRBJ1-2; 10 bases match TRBD1. CDR3 length equals 15 residues. The germline V gene has CDR1 SGDLS and CDR2 YYNGEE. The V segment lost 3 bases and the J segment 4 bases; nucleotides outside the gene matches: 6. Here the CDR3 DNA reads TGTGCCAGCAGCGCGAGGGACAGGGGATTCTATGGCTACACCTTC. It yields the protein CASSARDRGFYGYTF.

This clonotype was detected many times. The CDR3 nucleotides read TGTGCCAGCAGCTCTTTGGACAGCCAATTTGGAAACACCATATATTTT. Protein: CASSSLDSQFGNTIYF. The V call is TRBV6-1, the J call TRBJ1-3; possible D gene TRBD1, 6 bases. CDR1 and CDR2 (germline): MNHNS, SASEGT. The CDR3 consists of 16 residues. The V and J ends lost 6 bases and 3 bases respectively, with 18 bases between them.

This clonotype was seen ten or more times. J is TRBJ2-7 and V is TRBV4-3; D uncertain. V was pared by 1 base and J by 2 bases, with 18 bases between. Germline V gives CDR1 LGHNA, CDR2 YSLEER. This CDR3 contains 17 residues. CDR3 bases: TGCGCCAGCAGCCAAGCCCGCCCGACCTTGGTGCCCTACGAGCAGTACTTC. It translates to CASSQARPTLVPYEQYF.

This clonotype was found a few times. This rearrangement joins TRBV20-1 to TRBJ2-7; possible D gene TRBD2, 5 bases. Germline V gene lookup returns CDR1 DFQATT and CDR2 SNEGSKA (reference sequence). This CDR3 region has 11 residues. V gave up 6 bases and J gave up 4 bases, with 10 bases separating them. The CDR3 DNA reads as TGCAGTGCCATCAGCGGTTACGAGCAGTACTTC. Protein sequence: CSAISGYEQYF.

Only a few counts were recorded for this clonotype. The chain is built from TRBV2 and TRBJ1-5, with 7 bases lining up with TRBD1. The CDR3 sequence is 13 residues long. From germline, CDR1 is SNHLY and CDR2 FYNNEI. V dropped 6 bases and J dropped 7; count of bases not matched to a gene: 6. CDR3 in amino acids: CASSGTGDQPQHF. CDR3 DNA: TGTGCCAGCAGCGGAACAGGGGACCAGCCCCAGCATTTT.

This clonotype has only a few counts. The CDR3 DNA reads TGCAGTGCTGCGGGACTAGCGGGAGCTTCCGTGTACAATGAGCAGTTCTTC. This translates into CSAAGLAGASVYNEQFF. The chain recombines TRBV20-1 with TRBJ2-1, with 14 bases lining up with TRBD2. The germline gives CDR1 DFQATT, CDR2 SNEGSKA (reference sequence). The CDR3 is 17 amino acids. Trimming at V came to 5 bases and at J to 4 bases, leaving 10 bases not matched to a gene.

V gene TRBV29-1 combines with J gene TRBJ2-1; D perhaps matches TRBD2 (6 bases). The CDR3 has 11 amino acids. V shed 6 bases and J shed 7 bases, with 10 bases lying between them. Germline-derived CDR1 and CDR2 are SQVTM and ANQGSEA. CDR3 protein: CSVGEVNEQFF. The CDR3 bases are TGCAGCGTGGGGGAGGTGAATGAGCAGTTCTTC.

The chain employs TRBV4-2 and TRBJ2-5; 9 bases fit TRBD2. Trimming at V came to 0 bases and at J to 5 bases, leaving 7 bases not matched to a gene. Germline-derived CDR1 and CDR2 are LGHNA and YNFKEQ. The CDR3 is made up of 16 amino acids. The CDR3 here is CASSQDVAGVRETQYF. Written as DNA, the CDR3 is TGTGCCAGCAGCCAAGATGTAGCGGGGGTGCGGGAGACCCAGTACTTC.

This clonotype showed up just once. This may be a read error: a much more frequent sequence differs by one nucleotide. In nucleotides, the CDR3 is TGTGCCACCAGTGAGTATGGACAGTTTGGTGGCTATACGCAGTATTTT. The encoded protein is CATSEYGQFGGYTQYF. This chain uses TRBV24-1 with TRBJ2-3; D possibly corresponds to TRBD1 (6 bases). Trimming took off 4 bases at V and 7 bases at J, with 20 bases between the two ends. This CDR3 is built from 16 residues. Per germline, CDR1 KGHDR and CDR2 SFDVKD.

The chain links TRBV20-1 to TRBJ2-5; 7 bases agree with TRBD2. The CDR3 runs 12 residues. The V and J ends lost 7 bases and 3 bases, in that order; junction bases with no gene match: 5. Germline V gene data show CDR1 as DFQATT and CDR2 as SNEGSKA (reference sequence). The CDR3 spells CSVRTRKETQYF. As DNA, the CDR3 is TGCAGTGTCCGGACTAGGAAAGAGACCCAGTACTTC.

V is TRBV6-5 and J is TRBJ2-7; D is possibly TRBD1 (6 bases). Germline V gene sequence: CDR1 MNHEY, CDR2 SVGAGI. The CDR3 runs to 13 residues. V was pared by 2 bases and J by 6 bases, with 11 bases between. The CDR3: CASSYNRVGEQYF. The CDR3 DNA follows: TGTGCCAGCAGTTACAACAGGGTTGGCGAGCAGTACTTC.

The V and J genes are TRBV24-1 and TRBJ2-6; D not resolved. CDR3 size: 15 residues. Germline values: CDR1 KGHDR, CDR2 SFDVKD. The V end was cut by 2 bases, the J end by 4 bases, with 8 bases between. The DNA for the CDR3 is TGTGCCACCAGTGATTCATCCGTGGGGGCCAACGTCCTGACTTTC. This codes for CATSDSSVGANVLTF.